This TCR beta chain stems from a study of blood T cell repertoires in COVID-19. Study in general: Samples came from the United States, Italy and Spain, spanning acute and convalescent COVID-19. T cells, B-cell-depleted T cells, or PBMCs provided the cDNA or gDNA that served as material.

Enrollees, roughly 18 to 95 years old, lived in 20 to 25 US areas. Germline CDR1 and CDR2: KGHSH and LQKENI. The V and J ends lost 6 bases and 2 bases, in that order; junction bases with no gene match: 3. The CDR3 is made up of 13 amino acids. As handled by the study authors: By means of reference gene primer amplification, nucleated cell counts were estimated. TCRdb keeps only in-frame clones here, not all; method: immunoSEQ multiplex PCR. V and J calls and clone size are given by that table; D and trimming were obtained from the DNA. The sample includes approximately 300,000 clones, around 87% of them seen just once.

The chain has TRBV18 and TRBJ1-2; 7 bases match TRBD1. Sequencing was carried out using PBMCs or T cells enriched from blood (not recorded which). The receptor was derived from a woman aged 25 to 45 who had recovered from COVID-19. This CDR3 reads CASSSTGNYGYTF. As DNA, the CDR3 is TGTGCCAGCTCGTCGACAGGGAACTATGGCTACACCTTC. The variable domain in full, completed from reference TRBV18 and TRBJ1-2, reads NAGVMQNPRHLVRRRGQEARLRCSPMKGHSHVYWYRQLPEEGLKFMVYLQKENIIDESGMPKERFSAEFPKEGPSILRIQQVVRGDSAAYFCASSSTGNYGYTFGSGTRLTVV.